The 30 T cell receptor beta chains in this list originate from one sample, sequenced in a study of CD8 T cells in Susac syndrome. The authors reverse transcribed roughly 0.5 to 1 ug RNA with random hexamers. TCRdb recomputed calls from the immunoSEQ multiplex PCR reads with MiXCR, one row per CDR3 protein. The sample carries about 150,000 distinct CDR3 sequences, 95% recorded once. The sample comprised CD8+ T cells from PBMCs. These receptors all stem from a human donor with multiple sclerosis.

This clonotype was seen once. This chain joins TRBV29-1 and TRBJ1-1, with D possibly being TRBD1 (5 bases). This CDR3 contains 15 residues. Trimming removed 6 bases at V and 0 bases at J, with 17 bases between. The germline V gene encodes CDR1 SQVTM and CDR2 ANQGSEA. In DNA form, the CDR3 reads TGCAGCGTCTCTCCTATGGGGGACTTGAACACTGAAGCTTTCTTT. It codes for CSVSPMGDLNTEAFF.

V and J are TRBV6-6 and TRBJ1-1; D is unresolved. From germline, CDR1 is MNHNY and CDR2 SVGAGI (reference sequence). V lost 0 bases, J lost 4 bases, and 3 bases lay in between. The length of the CDR3 is 12 residues. As DNA, the CDR3 is TGTGCCAGCAGTTACTCTCTCACTGAAGCTTTCTTT. Translation: CASSYSLTEAFF.

The rearrangement joins TRBV12-3 or TRBV12-4 to TRBJ2-7, with a tentative D call TRBD2 (5 bases). V shed 8 bases and J shed 4 bases, with 12 bases lying between them. The CDR3 is made up of 12 amino acids. The CDR3 DNA reads TGTGCCAGCTCCCTCGGGAATTACGAGCAGTACTTC. Translating gives CASSLGNYEQYF.

This clonotype is a singleton in its sample. The chain recombines TRBV28 with TRBJ1-2, with D uncertain. This CDR3 is built from 16 residues. Trimming pared 6 bases from V and 4 bases from J, leaving 21 bases between. The germline V gene has CDR1 MDHEN and CDR2 SYDVKM. The CDR3 coding sequence is TGTGCCAGCAGCCGAGCTATTCATCCGCGGGTCTATGGCTACACCTTC. It is translated as CASSRAIHPRVYGYTF.

The chain recombines TRBV15 with TRBJ2-2; D is unclear. V lost 2 bases, J lost 4 bases, and 2 bases lay in between. CDR3 length: 12 residues. Germline CDR1 LNHNV, CDR2 YYDKDF (reference sequence). CDR3 residues: CATSRSTGELFF. CDR3 DNA sequence: TGTGCCACCAGCAGAAGCACCGGGGAGCTGTTTTTT.

This clonotype came up once. The chain is built from TRBV12-3 or TRBV12-4 and TRBJ2-1, with 8 bases matching TRBD1. The CDR3 runs to 15 residues. Losses at the gene ends were 7 bases for V and 6 bases for J; bases not matched to a gene: 11. CDR3 region: CASTPSDRARNEQFF. The CDR3 bases are TGTGCCAGCACTCCCTCGGACAGGGCACGCAATGAGCAGTTCTTC.

V is TRBV30 and J is TRBJ2-7, with TRBD2 matching 7 bases. The CDR3 contains 12 residues. Per the germline V gene, CDR1 is GTSNPN and CDR2 is SVGIG (reference sequence). V gave up 8 bases and J gave up 3 bases; unmatched junction bases: 7. The CDR3 DNA follows: TGTGCCCCTGCGGGACTAAACTACGAGCAGTACTTC. Amino acids: CAPAGLNYEQYF.

The J gene is TRBJ1-1, the V gene TRBV20-1; no clear D. The CDR3 runs to 14 residues. Trimming pared 0 bases from V and 3 bases from J, leaving 11 bases between. CDR1 and CDR2 (germline): DFQATT, SNEGSKA (reference sequence). The CDR3 DNA reads TGCAGTGCTAGAGATTCTCAGACGGACACTGAAGCTTTCTTT. It encodes CSARDSQTDTEAFF.

This chain uses TRBV29-1 with TRBJ1-3; D not certain. The CDR3 totals 14 residues. Germline V gene data show CDR1 as SQVTM and CDR2 as ANQGSEA. The ends were cut back, 6 bases at V and 0 bases at J, with 12 bases in the middle. The CDR3 spells CSVAWDISGNTIYF. CDR3 nucleotides: TGCAGCGTGGCGTGGGATATCTCTGGAAACACCATATATTTT.

The CDR3 DNA follows: TGTGCCAGCAGCCCCTCGGCGGGCTACAATGAGCAGTTCTTC. Protein product: CASSPSAGYNEQFF. The V and J genes are TRBV7-9 and TRBJ2-1, with a possible D match to TRBD2 (5 bases). Germline-derived CDR1 and CDR2 are SEHNR and FQNEAQ (reference sequence). CDR3 length equals 14 residues. The V gene lost 5 bases and the J gene lost 3 bases, with 11 bases spanning the gap. The variable domain in full, completed from reference TRBV7-9 and TRBJ2-1, reads DTGVSQNPRHKITKRGQNVTFRCDPISEHNRLYWYRQTLGQGPEFLTYFQNEAQLEKSRLLSDRFSAERPKGSFSTLEIQRTEQGDSAMYLCASSPSAGYNEQFFGPGTRLTVL.

This clonotype was picked up one time. The gene calls are TRBV4-1 and TRBJ1-2; D is ambiguous. There are 15 residues in the CDR3. CDR1 and CDR2 (germline): MGHRA, YSYEKL. V lost 4 bases to trimming and J lost 4 bases, with 16 bases between them. This CDR3 reads CASSLFHTPSYGYTF. The CDR3 region has the DNA TGCGCCAGCAGCCTCTTCCATACCCCCAGCTATGGCTACACCTTC.

This clonotype was recorded once. The rearrangement joins TRBV20-1 to TRBJ2-5; D possibly corresponds to TRBD1 (5 bases). V was trimmed by 7 bases and J by 0 bases, leaving 12 bases between them. This CDR3 is 13 amino acids long. The germline V gene has CDR1 DFQATT and CDR2 SNEGSKA (reference sequence). Written as DNA, the CDR3 is TGCAGTGTAGACAGATTGTACCAAGAGACCCAGTACTTC. Translation: CSVDRLYQETQYF.

V usage is TRBV12-3 or TRBV12-4 and J usage is TRBJ1-2; D is unresolved. Trimming cost V 3 bases and J 4 bases, with 12 bases left between them. This CDR3 region has 14 residues. The CDR3 coding sequence is TGTGCCAGCAGTTTCCGGGTTTCCGGCTATGGCTACACCTTC. Encoded protein: CASSFRVSGYGYTF.

The chain employs TRBV7-3 and TRBJ2-6; D ambiguous. The CDR3 runs 14 residues. The V and J ends lost 4 bases and 4 bases respectively, with 8 bases between them. From germline, CDR1 is SGHTA and CDR2 FQGTGA. The CDR3 protein is CASSSPVGANVLTF. The CDR3 nucleotides read TGTGCCAGCAGCTCCCCCGTGGGGGCCAACGTCCTGACTTTC.

The chain joins TRBV20-1 to TRBJ1-2, with D unclear. CDR1 is DFQATT and CDR2 is SNEGSKA in the germline V gene (reference sequence). The germline V and J ends were trimmed by 4 bases and 1 base, with 16 bases remaining between them. This CDR3 has 15 amino acids. The CDR3 DNA follows: TGCAGTGCTACCAGTCCCGCTTCTCTTAACTATGGCTACACCTTC. Translation: CSATSPASLNYGYTF.

V is TRBV20-1 and J is TRBJ2-1, with D uncertain. The germline gives CDR1 DFQATT, CDR2 SNEGSKA (reference sequence). V dropped 1 base and J dropped 3 bases, with 7 bases sitting between them. This CDR3 comprises 13 residues. CDR3 region: CSARGAVYNEQFF. The CDR3 region has the DNA TGCAGTGCTAGAGGCGCCGTCTACAATGAGCAGTTCTTC.

This rearrangement joins TRBV12-3 or TRBV12-4 to TRBJ1-3; D is unresolved. V was cut by 1 base and J by 4 bases, with 2 bases left in between. CDR3 size: 12 residues. The CDR3 loop is CASSLGGNTIYF. For the CDR3, the DNA is TGTGCCAGCAGTTTAGGCGGAAACACCATATATTTT.

The V gene is TRBV6-6, the J gene TRBJ2-4; D may be TRBD1 (5 bases). Trimming stripped 3 bases from V and 7 bases from J, with 19 bases between. This CDR3 has 16 amino acids. Germline CDR1 reads MNHNY; CDR2 reads SVGAGI (reference sequence). In DNA form, the CDR3 reads TGTGCCAGCAGTTATGCAAGGGGCTTAATTGGGAACATTCAGTACTTC. Protein sequence: CASSYARGLIGNIQYF.

The V call is TRBV5-1, the J call TRBJ1-2, with D possibly being TRBD1 (5 bases). Deletions cut 4 bases from V and 3 bases from J, with 7 bases between. This CDR3 has 12 residues. CDR1 is SGHRS, CDR2 YFSETQ, per germline. CDR3 nucleotides: TGCGCCAGCAGCGGGGGAGACTATGGCTACACCTTC. It specifies CASSGGDYGYTF.

In this sample, this clonotype turned up once. The J gene is TRBJ2-1, the V gene TRBV3-1; D is unclear. Trimming removed 5 bases from V and 8 bases from J, with 13 bases in between. CDR3 length: 13 amino acids. In germline, CDR1 is LGHDT, CDR2 YNNKEL (reference sequence). CDR3 in amino acids: CASSTGTVDEQFF. The CDR3 region has the DNA TGTGCCAGCAGCACGGGCACCGTCGATGAGCAGTTCTTC.

This clonotype has just one count. The genes are TRBV7-8 and TRBJ2-7, with no clear D. Germline CDR1 reads SGHVS; CDR2 reads FQNEAQ. This CDR3 is built from 15 residues. V was clipped by 5 bases and J by 0 bases, with 14 bases between them. The CDR3, as DNA: TGTGCCAGCAGCGACGGAGTTAGCCTCTCCTACGAGCAGTACTTC. This translates into CASSDGVSLSYEQYF.

The V gene is TRBV15, the J gene TRBJ2-3; D gene uncertain. The V end lost 3 bases, the J end lost 0 bases, and 10 bases lay between the germline ends. CDR1 is LNHNV and CDR2 is YYDKDF in the germline V gene (reference sequence). The CDR3 runs 15 residues. CDR3 sequence: CATSSPLRSTDTQYF. The CDR3 region has the DNA TGTGCCACCAGCAGTCCTCTCCGTAGCACAGATACGCAGTATTTT.

The chain is built from TRBV13 and TRBJ2-2, with TRBD1 matching 8 bases. The CDR3 contains 17 residues. Trimming took 4 bases from V and 4 from J; bases not matched to a gene: 11. CDR1 is PRHDT and CDR2 is FYEKMQ in the germline V gene (reference sequence). The CDR3 nucleotides read TGTGCCAGCAGCTACGGACAGGGCTACTCGACCACCGGGGAGCTGTTTTTT. Protein product: CASSYGQGYSTTGELFF.

CDR3: CSARGWGNEQYF. CDR3 nucleotides: TGCAGTGCTAGAGGTTGGGGTAACGAGCAGTACTTC. The rearrangement links TRBV20-1 to TRBJ2-7; no firm D call. V lost 1 base, J lost 5 bases, and 9 bases lay in between. Germline CDR1 is DFQATT and CDR2 is SNEGSKA (reference sequence). This CDR3 has 12 residues.

The rearrangement joins TRBV12-5 to TRBJ1-2; perhaps TRBD1 as D (6 bases). Germline V gene sequence: CDR1 LGHNT, CDR2 FRNRAP. V was shortened by 5 bases and J by 5 bases, with 9 bases between the two germline ends. CDR3 length equals 12 residues. DNA of the CDR3: TGTGCTAGTGGTCCCGGACAGTATGGCTACACCTTC. Translation gives CASGPGQYGYTF.

V gene TRBV7-9 combines with J gene TRBJ2-3, with 10 nucleotides matching TRBD2. With 4 bases clipped from V and 4 bases from J, the junction kept 11 bases outside the gene matches. Germline V gene lookup returns CDR1 SEHNR and CDR2 FQNEAQ (reference sequence). The CDR3 totals 17 residues. The CDR3, as DNA: TGTGCCAGCAGCTCTGAACTCAGCGGGGGGGCCCCAGATACGCAGTATTTT. Translation gives CASSSELSGGAPDTQYF. Full variable domain (missing parts from reference TRBV7-9 and TRBJ2-3): DTGVSQNPRHKITKRGQNVTFRCDPISEHNRLYWYRQTLGQGPEFLTYFQNEAQLEKSRLLSDRFSAERPKGSFSTLEIQRTEQGDSAMYLCASSSELSGGAPDTQYFGPGTRLTVL.

V and J are TRBV5-1 and TRBJ2-1; tentatively, D is TRBD1 (5 bases). Germline V gene sequence: CDR1 SGHRS, CDR2 YFSETQ. Trimming pared 1 base from V and 9 bases from J, leaving 14 bases between. The length of the CDR3 is 14 residues. The CDR3, as DNA: TGCGCCAGCAGCTTGCTGGACACCAAGGTTGAGCAGTTCTTC. It is translated as CASSLLDTKVEQFF.

The chain links TRBV20-1 to TRBJ1-2; 8 nucleotides agree with TRBD1. CDR1 and CDR2 (germline): DFQATT, SNEGSKA (reference sequence). CDR3 size: 15 residues. The V and J ends lost 2 bases and 1 base, in that order; junction bases with no gene match: 6. This CDR3 reads CSARSGTGDNYGYTF. CDR3 sequence (DNA): TGCAGTGCTAGATCTGGGACAGGAGATAACTATGGCTACACCTTC.

The chain carries TRBV19 and TRBJ1-5; the D is unclear. This CDR3 has 15 amino acids. Germline CDR1 reads LNHDA; CDR2 reads SQIVND (reference sequence). V dropped 3 bases and J dropped 0 bases, with 9 bases sitting between them. The CDR3 region is CASSIVGSSNQPQHF. CDR3 sequence (DNA): TGTGCCAGTAGTATTGTAGGCAGTAGCAATCAGCCCCAGCATTTT.

The J gene is TRBJ2-7, the V gene TRBV29-1; 9 positions match TRBD1. This CDR3 has 14 amino acids. V lost 5 bases and J lost 5; bases outside the gene matches: 10. CDR1 is SQVTM and CDR2 is ANQGSEA in the germline V gene. CDR3 nucleotide sequence: TGCAGCGTTTGGGCAGACAGGGGGATCGACGAGCAGTACTTC. Translated: CSVWADRGIDEQYF.